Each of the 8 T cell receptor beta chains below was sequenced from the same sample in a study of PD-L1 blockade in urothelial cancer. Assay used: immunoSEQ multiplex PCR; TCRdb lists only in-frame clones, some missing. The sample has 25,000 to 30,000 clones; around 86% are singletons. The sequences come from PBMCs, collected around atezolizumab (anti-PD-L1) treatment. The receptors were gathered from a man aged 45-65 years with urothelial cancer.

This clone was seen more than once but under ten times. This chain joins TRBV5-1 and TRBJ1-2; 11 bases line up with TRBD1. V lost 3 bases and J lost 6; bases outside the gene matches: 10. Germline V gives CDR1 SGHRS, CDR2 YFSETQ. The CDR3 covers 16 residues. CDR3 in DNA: TGCGCCAGCAGCTCTACATACTCGGGACAGGGGGATGGCTACACCTTC. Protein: CASSSTYSGQGDGYTF.

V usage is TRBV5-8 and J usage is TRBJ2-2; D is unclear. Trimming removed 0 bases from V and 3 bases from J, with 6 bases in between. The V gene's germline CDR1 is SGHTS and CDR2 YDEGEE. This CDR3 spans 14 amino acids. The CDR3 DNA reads TGTGCCAGCAGCTTGGATGGCTACACCGGGGAGCTGTTTTTT. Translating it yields CASSLDGYTGELFF.

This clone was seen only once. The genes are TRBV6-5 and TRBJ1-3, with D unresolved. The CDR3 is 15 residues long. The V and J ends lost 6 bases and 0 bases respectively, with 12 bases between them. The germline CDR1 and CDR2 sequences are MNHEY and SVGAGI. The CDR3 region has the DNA TGTGCCAGCAGGGAGAAATCGAGCTCTGGAAACACCATATATTTT. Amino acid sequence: CASREKSSSGNTIYF.

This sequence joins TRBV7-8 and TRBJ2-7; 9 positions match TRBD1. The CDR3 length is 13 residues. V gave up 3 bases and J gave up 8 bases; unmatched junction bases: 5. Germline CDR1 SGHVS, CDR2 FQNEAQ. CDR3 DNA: TGTGCCAGCAGCTTCCGGGACAGGGAACAGCAGTACTTC. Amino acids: CASSFRDREQQYF. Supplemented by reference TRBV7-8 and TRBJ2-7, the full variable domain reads GAGVSQSPRYKVAKRGQDVALRCDPISGHVSLFWYQQALGQGPEFLTYFQNEAQLDKSGLPSDRFFAERPEGSVSTLKIQRTQQEDSAVYLCASSFRDREQQYFGPGTRLTVT.

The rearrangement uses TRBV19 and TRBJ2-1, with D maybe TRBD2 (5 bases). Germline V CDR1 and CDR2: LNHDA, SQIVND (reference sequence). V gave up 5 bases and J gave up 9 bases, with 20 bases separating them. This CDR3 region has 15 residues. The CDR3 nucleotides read TGTGCCAGTAGTCCTAGGGCTCCAGGAGGAGGTGAGCAGTTCTTC. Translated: CASSPRAPGGGEQFF.

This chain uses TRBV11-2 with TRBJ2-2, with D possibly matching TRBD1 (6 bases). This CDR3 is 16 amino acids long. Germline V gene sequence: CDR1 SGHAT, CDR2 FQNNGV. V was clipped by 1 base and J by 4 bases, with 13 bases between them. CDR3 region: CASSLAAQGPTGELFF. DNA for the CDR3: TGTGCCAGCAGCTTAGCGGCCCAGGGGCCCACCGGGGAGCTGTTTTTT.

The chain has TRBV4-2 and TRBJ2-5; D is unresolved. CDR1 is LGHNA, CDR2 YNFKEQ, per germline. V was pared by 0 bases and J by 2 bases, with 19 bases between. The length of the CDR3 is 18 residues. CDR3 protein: CASSQDLNSQTTQETQYF. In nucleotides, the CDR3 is TGTGCCAGCAGCCAAGATCTTAACAGCCAAACAACACAAGAGACCCAGTACTTC.

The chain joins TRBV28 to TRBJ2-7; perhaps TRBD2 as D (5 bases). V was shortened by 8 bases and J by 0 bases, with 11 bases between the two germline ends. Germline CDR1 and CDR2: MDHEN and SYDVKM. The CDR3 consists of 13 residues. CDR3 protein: CASLAGFSYEQYF. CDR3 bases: TGTGCCAGCCTCGCGGGTTTCTCCTACGAGCAGTACTTC.